These 20 T cell receptor beta chains were sequenced from one sample in a study of preoperative IRX-2 immunotherapy in early breast cancer. The sample's treatment: preoperative locoregional IRX-2 cytokine immunotherapy. TCRdb's copy holds only in-frame clones and misses some; the assay was immunoSEQ multiplex PCR. The repertoire holds about 6,000 clones, with about 69% as singletons. The input for sequencing was tumor tissue, taken before IRX-2 immunotherapy. The receptors derive from a human donor with breast cancer.

The chain uses TRBV6-8 and TRBJ2-7; the match to TRBD1 covers 7 bases. The CDR3 is 14 amino acids. Germline CDR1 and CDR2: MNHGY and SAAAGT. Losses at the gene ends were 6 bases for V and 5 bases for J; bases not matched to a gene: 10. The CDR3 nucleotides are TGTGCCAGCAGCAGGACAGGTCTAGCTAACGAGCAGTACTTC. This encodes CASSRTGLANEQYF.

This chain links TRBV7-1 with TRBJ1-2; D is undetermined. TRBV7-1 belongs to the ORF category, with a function that is uncertain. This CDR3 comprises 15 residues. Trimming stripped 4 bases from V and 0 bases from J, with 12 bases between. CDR3 residues: CASSLDFPTNYGYTF. In DNA form, the CDR3 reads TGTGCCAGCAGCTTAGACTTCCCTACTAACTATGGCTACACCTTC.

The chain carries TRBV6-8 and TRBJ1-4, with D perhaps matching TRBD1 (6 bases). Germline loops: CDR1 MNHGY, CDR2 SAAAGT. The CDR3 spans 14 residues. V was pared by 6 bases and J by 4 bases, with 12 bases between. This chain's CDR3 is CASRPTGDNEKLFF. CDR3 coding DNA: TGTGCCAGCAGGCCGACAGGCGATAATGAAAAACTGTTTTTT.

The chain links TRBV18 to TRBJ1-5; D is ambiguous. Trimming cost V 6 bases and J 2 bases, with 23 bases left between them. Germline V lookup: CDR1 KGHSH, CDR2 LQKENI. This CDR3 is 18 amino acids long. DNA for the CDR3: TGTGCCAGCTCCACGCGGGGTCCCGGTTCGGGTCGCAATCAGCCCCAGCATTTT. Amino acids: CASSTRGPGSGRNQPQHF.

This clone was detected once. The V gene is TRBV19, the J gene TRBJ2-1; 8 positions agree with TRBD2. Trimming cost V 6 bases and J 2 bases; bases outside gene matches: 9. Germline V gene sequence: CDR1 LNHDA, CDR2 SQIVND (reference sequence). The CDR3 runs 16 residues. CDR3 nucleotide sequence: TGTGCCAGTAGCGCTTCCGGGACTAGAACCTACAATGAGCAGTTCTTC. This sequence encodes CASSASGTRTYNEQFF.

This chain connects TRBV18 to TRBJ2-6; D is unclear. The CDR3 loop spans 16 amino acids. Trimming left V 1 base short and J 0 bases short, with 7 bases between. CDR1 is KGHSH and CDR2 is LQKENI in the germline V gene. CDR3 protein: CASSPRESSGANVLTF. The CDR3 DNA is TGTGCCAGCTCACCACGGGAAAGCTCTGGGGCCAACGTCCTGACTTTC.

This chain uses TRBV11-3 with TRBJ1-2; weak D call: TRBD1 (6 bases). CDR1 is SGHNT, CDR2 YENEEA, per germline. Trimming stripped 2 bases from V and 4 bases from J, with 14 bases between. The CDR3 sequence is 15 residues long. The CDR3 here is CASSLPRGGVYGYTF. The CDR3, as DNA: TGTGCCAGCAGCTTACCCAGGGGAGGAGTCTATGGCTACACCTTC.

The rearrangement uses TRBV11-3 and TRBJ2-3; unclear D gene. V was cut by 5 bases and J by 1 base, with 13 bases left in between. CDR1 is SGHNT and CDR2 is YENEEA in the germline V gene. This CDR3 spans 15 amino acids. CDR3 bases: TGTGCCAGCAGCCCCCTTTTAGGCCGCACAGATACGCAGTATTTT. This translates into CASSPLLGRTDTQYF.

The chain uses TRBV11-3 and TRBJ1-2; 9 bases line up with TRBD1. This CDR3 comprises 14 residues. Germline CDR1 and CDR2: SGHNT and YENEEA. V lost 5 bases to trimming and J lost 5 bases; unmatched junction nucleotides: 6. The CDR3 DNA is TGTGCCAGCAGCCATACCGGGACAGGGTATGGCTACACCTTC. It translates to CASSHTGTGYGYTF.

V usage is TRBV19 and J usage is TRBJ1-2; 7 bases agree with TRBD1. V shed 3 bases and J 8 bases; nucleotides not matched to a gene: 12. This CDR3 is 15 amino acids long. From germline, CDR1 is LNHDA and CDR2 SQIVND (reference sequence). The CDR3 reads CASSIGTAVLRGYTF. CDR3 coding DNA: TGTGCCAGTAGTATTGGGACAGCCGTTTTGCGGGGCTACACCTTC.

The rearrangement uses TRBV5-1 and TRBJ2-1, with D possibly being TRBD1 (5 bases). Germline V gene data show CDR1 as SGHRS and CDR2 as YFSETQ. The CDR3 is made up of 15 amino acids. Trimming stripped 4 bases from V and 3 bases from J, with 14 bases between. CDR3 protein: CASSLRESRYNEQFF. The CDR3 DNA sequence: TGCGCCAGCAGCCTCAGGGAAAGTCGCTACAATGAGCAGTTCTTC.

This clone was seen a single time. This rearrangement joins TRBV10-3 to TRBJ2-4, with TRBD1 identical over 10 bases. With V trimmed by 2 bases and J by 5 bases, 6 bases remained unmatched. The germline V gene encodes CDR1 ENHRY and CDR2 SYGVKD. The CDR3 has 16 amino acids. Here the CDR3 DNA reads TGTGCCATCAGTGAGGGGACAGGGGCTGGTGAAAACATTCAGTACTTC. This sequence encodes CAISEGTGAGENIQYF.

The V and J genes are TRBV7-7 and TRBJ1-2; 12 positions agree with TRBD1. The germline V gene encodes CDR1 SSHAT and CDR2 FNYEAQ (reference sequence). The trim removed 5 bases at V and 8 bases at J, leaving 12 bases unmatched. This CDR3 is 16 amino acids long. The CDR3 here is CASSRQSGQGAEGYTF. The CDR3 coding sequence is TGTGCCAGCAGCCGTCAGTCGGGACAGGGGGCGGAAGGCTACACCTTC. The full variable domain, rest sourced from reference TRBV7-7 and TRBJ1-2, is GAGVSQSPRYKVTKRGQDVTLRCDPISSHATLYWYQQALGQGPEFLTYFNYEAQPDKSGLPSDRFSAERPEGSISTLTIQRTEQRDSAMYRCASSRQSGQGAEGYTFGSGTRLTVV.

The rearrangement links TRBV10-1 to TRBJ2-7, with D maybe TRBD1 (5 bases). The CDR3 totals 13 residues. Trimming stripped 2 bases from V and 6 bases from J, with 11 bases between. Germline CDR1 reads WNHNN; CDR2 reads SYGVQD (reference sequence). The CDR3 spells CASSELIRGEQYF. In DNA, the CDR3 is TGCGCCAGCAGTGAGCTCATTAGGGGCGAGCAGTACTTC.

The chain recombines TRBV7-8 with TRBJ2-7; D gene ambiguous. V was trimmed by 1 base and J by 7 bases, leaving 11 bases between them. Per germline, CDR1 SGHVS and CDR2 FQNEAQ. The CDR3 has 13 amino acids. The CDR3 bases are TGTGCCAGCAGCTTAGTATACACAGATGAGCAGTACTTC. Its translation is CASSLVYTDEQYF.

This chain links TRBV18 with TRBJ1-4; perhaps TRBD1 as D (5 bases). Trimming cost V 1 base and J 0 bases, with 12 bases left between them. The CDR3 contains 17 residues. Per germline, CDR1 KGHSH and CDR2 LQKENI. Here the CDR3 reads CASSPRQGASTNEKLFF. CDR3 sequence (DNA): TGTGCCAGCTCACCACGGCAGGGAGCTTCAACTAATGAAAAACTGTTTTTT.

The CDR3, as DNA: TGCAGCGTTGAAGGGGTTCCAGGGACAGGGGTGTTGGACACTGAAGCTTTCTTT. It specifies CSVEGVPGTGVLDTEAFF. The chain is built from TRBV29-1 and TRBJ1-1; 10 positions match TRBD1. Trimming at V came to 1 base and at J to 3 bases, leaving 14 bases not matched to a gene. Per the germline V gene, CDR1 is SQVTM and CDR2 is ANQGSEA. The CDR3 consists of 18 residues.

The genes are TRBV11-3 and TRBJ2-2; D call uncertain. The V gene lost 3 bases and the J gene lost 2 bases, with 10 bases spanning the gap. Germline lookup yields CDR1 SGHNT and CDR2 YENEEA. The CDR3 consists of 15 residues. The CDR3 spells CASSLSGTNTGELFF. The CDR3 nucleotides read TGTGCCAGCAGCTTGTCGGGCACCAACACCGGGGAGCTGTTTTTT.

The chain uses TRBV7-1 and TRBJ1-1, with D possibly TRBD1 on 6 matching bases. TRBV7-1 is marked as an open reading frame, function uncertain. V lost 11 bases to trimming and J lost 1 base, with 14 bases between them. The CDR3 extends over 13 amino acids. This CDR3 reads CARPGHQNTEAFF. In DNA form, the CDR3 reads TGTGCCCGGCCGGGACATCAGAACACTGAAGCTTTCTTT.

CDR3 sequence (DNA): TGTGCCAGCGTCCGGGGCCTGAACACTGAAGCTTTCTTT. The encoded protein is CASVRGLNTEAFF. The chain uses TRBV18 and TRBJ1-1; a weak D match, TRBD1 (5 bases). The V end lost 8 bases, the J end lost 0 bases, and 10 bases lay between the germline ends. The CDR3 consists of 13 residues. Germline V lookup: CDR1 KGHSH, CDR2 LQKENI. The whole variable domain, filled in from reference TRBV18 and TRBJ1-1, reads NAGVMQNPRHLVRRRGQEARLRCSPMKGHSHVYWYRQLPEEGLKFMVYLQKENIIDESGMPKERFSAEFPKEGPSILRIQQVVRGDSAAYFCASVRGLNTEAFFGQGTRLTVV.